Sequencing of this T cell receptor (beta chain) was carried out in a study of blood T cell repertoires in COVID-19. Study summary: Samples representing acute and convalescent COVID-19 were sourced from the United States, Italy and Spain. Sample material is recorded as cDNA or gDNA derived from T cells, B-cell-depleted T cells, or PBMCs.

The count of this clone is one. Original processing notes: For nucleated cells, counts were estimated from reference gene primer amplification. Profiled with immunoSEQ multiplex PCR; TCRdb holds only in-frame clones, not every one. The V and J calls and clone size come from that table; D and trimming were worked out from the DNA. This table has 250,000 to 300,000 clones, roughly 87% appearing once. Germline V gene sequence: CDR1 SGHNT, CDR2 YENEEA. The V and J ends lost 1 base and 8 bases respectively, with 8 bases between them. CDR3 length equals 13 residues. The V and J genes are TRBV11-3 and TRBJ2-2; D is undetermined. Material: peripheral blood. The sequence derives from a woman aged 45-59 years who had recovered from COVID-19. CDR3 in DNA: TGTGCCAGCAGCTTAGTTCCGTTAGGGGAGCTGTTTTTT. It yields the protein CASSLVPLGELFF.